This T cell receptor (beta chain) was recovered during a study of tumor-infiltrating lymphocytes in primary liver carcinoma (dated by TCRdb to 2017 to 2019). Regarding the study in general: Between late 2015 and early 2016, roughly 5 patients in China with histopathologically diagnosed primary liver carcinoma had their tumors surgically resected. Across five regions of each liver tumor, along with adjacent normal tissue and blood, the study brought together TCRbeta repertoire sequencing, expression microarrays and whole-exome sequencing. Hepatocellular carcinoma (four) or combined HCC and intrahepatic cholangiocarcinoma (one) was present in the five patients, who were three men and two women aged 30 to 69 years. A total of about 35 specimens from 5 patients, comprising about 25 tumor regions, 5 adjacent noncancerous liver tissues and 5 peripheral blood samples, were covered by TCRbeta repertoire sequencing. The tumors of the five patients were staged as T1-T3 N0M0, with maximum diameters ranging from roughly 4 to 11 cm. High reproducibility was observed for the technical replicate repertoires, with mean shared-clone rates approximately 0.9 and correlation coefficients above 0.95. Samples yielded roughly 3.65 to 7.5 million productive TCRbeta reads; read depth did not differ significantly between tissue types. The research as a whole found: Only four or five patients were included in the study, and the authors note that the findings should be validated in a larger study. Only the TCR beta chain was sequenced, so true repertoire diversity is likely underestimated because unpaired alpha chains were not captured. Compared with blood, tumors had a significantly larger share of the repertoire taken up by the top 250 clones (p = 0.039). Consistent with antigen-driven expansion, pairs of tumor regions showed higher repertoire overlap (mean roughly 35%) than either tumor-adjacent pairs (around 17%) or tumor-blood pairs (approximately 15%). Comparison of CD4+ and CD8+ T cell repertoires was precluded by the use of bulk unsorted samples.

RNA from unsorted whole blood was extracted with TRIzol reagent, and germline DNA was obtained with the DNeasy Blood & Tissue kit. At the time of sampling, the patients were treatment-naive and had chronic HBV infection. Before surgery, 3 to 4.5 milliliters of peripheral blood were collected into K2EDTA tubes. A constant-region primer and ProtoScript II reverse transcriptase were used to reverse-transcribe TCRbeta-specific cDNA from 500 ng total RNA. Three nested multiplex PCR rounds, following a slightly modified ARM-PCR procedure, were used to build the TCRbeta libraries. A final 25-cycle PCR with Deep VentR polymerase added sample barcodes and Illumina adapters. Amplicons of 200-500 bp were gel-purified with a QIAquick gel extraction kit before sequencing. The TCRbeta amplicons were sequenced with 250-bp paired-end reads on an Illumina HiSeq 2500. As for how the authors treated the data: Reads were quality-trimmed with Trimmomatic v0.33, and paired reads were merged with FLASH v1.2.11 to recover full CDR3 sequences. V, D and J germline segments were assigned to the rearranged TCRbeta sequences using MiGEC v1.2.1b. VDJtools v1.0.0 computed clonotype statistics and Shannon-Wiener diversity indices. Except for diversity analysis, only each sample's 250 most abundant clonotypes were used in subsequent analyses to reduce sampling bias. The public sequencing data were trimmed at Q25 with fastp and processed into clonotypes with MiXCR by TCRdb, which kept only in-frame beta chains. Identical CDR3 proteins give one entry, which carries the most common genes and DNA. The authors' filters were not applied to this entry. This sample comprises roughly 180,000 distinct CDR3 sequences, approximately 60% of them detected only once. The ten largest clones represent under 75% of the sample.

Only a few counts were recorded for this clonotype. Its antigen remains undetermined. No much larger clonotype is one base removed from it; base qualities were not supplied. Sequencing was done on a sample of peripheral blood. The TCR was taken from a man aged 35-49 years with primary liver carcinoma and hepatitis B virus infection.

The CDR3 loop reads CASSYASNSYNEQFF. The DNA is TGTGCCAGCAGTTACGCCTCCAACTCCTACAATGAGCAGTTCTTC. The V and J genes are TRBV6-5 and TRBJ2-1; no confident D gene assignment can be made. Looking up the germline V gene yields CDR1 MNHEY and CDR2 SVGAGI. Deletion took 2 bases off V and 0 bases off J, with a span of 8 bases between the germline ends. CDR3 length: 15 amino acids, cysteine to phenylalanine. This entry keeps only the CDR3 DNA: 45 bases, framed from base 1.